These T cell receptor beta chains were read from a single sample in a study of spatial heterogeneity in lung cancer. TCRdb passed the 5' RACE reads through MiXCR, listing each CDR3 protein once. The sample lists around 11,000 distinct CDR3 sequences; around 3.7% were seen once. Sequences were derived from normal lung tissue next to the tumor, sampled at surgery. These receptor sequences come from a male donor with early-stage non-small cell lung cancer. CDR3s include the opening cysteine and the closing phenylalanine or tryptophan. The D gene is left open where the match is weak. Clone size, where shown, is once, few, many, or a class for clones that have expanded.

clone size	D gene	CDR3 length	J gene	V gene	CDR3 protein	CDR3 DNA
medium-sized	TRBD1	15	TRBJ2-2	TRBV20-1	CSASPGQGNTGELFF	TGCAGTGCTAGTCCCGGACAGGGAAACACCGGGGAGCTGTTTTTT
few	NA	13	TRBJ2-7	TRBV12-3/TRBV12-4	CASSLKVSYEQYF	TGTGCCAGCAGTTTAAAGGTCTCCTACGAGCAGTACTTC
NA	NA	14	TRBJ2-7	TRBV27	CASSFRAISYEQYF	TGTGCCAGCAGTTTCAGGGCCATCTCCTACGAGCAGTACTTC
NA	TRBD2	18	TRBJ2-3	TRBV5-6	CASSFEKLAGVNTDTQYF	TGTGCCAGCAGCTTTGAAAAACTAGCGGGGGTTAACACAGATACGCAGTATTTT
few	TRBD1	15	TRBJ1-2	TRBV7-9	CASSLEGGQGRGYTF	TGTGCCAGCAGCTTAGAGGGAGGACAGGGTCGTGGCTACACCTTC
NA	NA	15	TRBJ2-7	TRBV5-5	CASSFRAFNPYEQYF	TGTGCCAGCAGCTTCCGGGCTTTCAACCCATACGAGCAGTACTTC
medium-sized	TRBD2	17	TRBJ2-1	TRBV5-1	CASSLEVGGNSYNEQFF	TGCGCCAGCAGCTTGGAAGTGGGAGGGAACTCCTACAATGAGCAGTTCTTC
many	NA	13	TRBJ1-1	TRBV6-1	CASSNEGRTEAFF	TGTGCCAGCAGTAACGAAGGGCGCACTGAAGCTTTCTTT
medium-sized	NA	12	TRBJ1-5	TRBV7-9	CASSDGGQPQHF	TGTGCCAGCAGCGATGGTGGCCAGCCCCAGCATTTT
many	TRBD1	15	TRBJ2-7	TRBV27	CASSLGTTGGYEQYF	TGTGCCAGCAGTTTAGGGACGACAGGGGGGTACGAGCAGTACTTC
many	NA	15	TRBJ2-3	TRBV9	CASSVARASVDTQYF	TGTGCCAGCAGCGTAGCTCGGGCTAGCGTAGATACGCAGTATTTT